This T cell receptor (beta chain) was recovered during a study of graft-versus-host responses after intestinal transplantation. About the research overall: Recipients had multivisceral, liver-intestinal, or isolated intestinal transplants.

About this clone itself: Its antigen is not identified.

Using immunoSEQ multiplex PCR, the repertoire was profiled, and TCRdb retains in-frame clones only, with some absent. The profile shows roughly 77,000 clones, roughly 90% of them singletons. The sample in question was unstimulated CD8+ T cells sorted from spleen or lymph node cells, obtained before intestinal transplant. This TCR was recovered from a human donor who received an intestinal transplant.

The CDR3 DNA follows: TGTGCCAGCAGCTTACGGCAGCCGGGACTACTATTCTACGAGCAGTACTTC. Translating it yields CASSLRQPGLLFYEQYF. The chain employs TRBV11-1 and TRBJ2-7, with 7 bases aligning to TRBD2. Germline loops: CDR1 SGHAT, CDR2 FQDESV (reference sequence). Trimming took 2 bases from V and 3 from J; bases not matched to a gene: 13. The CDR3 has 17 residues.